The 27 T cell receptor beta chains listed next were all sequenced from one sample in a study of molecular identifiers for immune sequencing clone quantification. TCRdb recomputed calls from the PCR reads with MiXCR, one row per CDR3 protein. The sample lists around 460,000 distinct CDR3 sequences, around 25% seen once, with under 0.85% in the top ten. The sample consisted of naive CD8+ T cells from blood, with Jurkat cell RNA spiked in. The subset denotes: FACS-sorted CD8+CD4-CCR7+CD45RA+ naive T cells. The origin of the receptors is a human donor in good health. Some libraries in this study had Jurkat cell RNA spiked in.

This rearrangement joins TRBV4-1 to TRBJ1-5; TRBD1 might be the D (6 bases). In germline, CDR1 is MGHRA, CDR2 YSYEKL. The CDR3 length is 15 residues. The V and J ends lost 1 base and 6 bases respectively, with 13 bases between them. The CDR3 protein is CASSQVGQGGQPQHF. The DNA of the CDR3 is TGCGCCAGCAGCCAAGTAGGGCAAGGGGGTCAGCCCCAGCATTTT.

This clonotype occurred many times. The chain has TRBV6-2 or TRBV6-3 and TRBJ2-7; 9 bases map to TRBD1. Germline CDR1 reads MNHEY; CDR2 reads SVGEGT. Trimming removed 11 bases from V and 4 bases from J; junction bases left unmatched: 6. The CDR3 contains 12 residues. The CDR3 DNA is TGTGCCGTGACAGGGGGTTCGTACGAGCAGTACTTC. The encoded protein is CAVTGGSYEQYF.

This clonotype came up a few times. The chain recombines TRBV6-6 with TRBJ1-6, with D perhaps matching TRBD1 (5 bases). CDR1 is MNHNY, CDR2 SVGAGI, per germline (reference sequence). CDR3 length: 14 amino acids. Between the trimmed V and J ends, which lost 7 bases and 9 bases, there was a span of 16 bases. This CDR3 reads CASKERQYLSPLHF. CDR3 sequence (DNA): TGTGCCAGCAAGGAAAGACAGTACCTTTCACCCCTCCACTTT.

This clonotype occurred many times. The V gene is TRBV27, the J gene TRBJ2-2; D not resolved. The V end lost 7 bases, the J end lost 5 bases, and 8 bases lay between the germline ends. The CDR3 length is 12 residues. Germline assignment: CDR1 MNHEY and CDR2 SMNVEV (reference sequence). The chain's CDR3 is CASTHYTGELFF. The CDR3 bases are TGTGCCAGCACCCATTATACCGGGGAGCTGTTTTTT.

V usage is TRBV28 and J usage is TRBJ1-1; D ambiguous. Trimming left V 4 bases short and J 4 bases short, with 13 bases between. In germline, CDR1 is MDHEN, CDR2 SYDVKM. This CDR3 is built from 14 residues. The CDR3 loop is CASSSQALFTEAFF. For the CDR3, the DNA is TGTGCCAGCAGTTCCCAAGCCCTATTCACTGAAGCTTTCTTT. Full variable domain (rest looked up from reference TRBV28 and TRBJ1-1): DVKVTQSSRYLVKRTGEKVFLECVQDMDHENMFWYRQDPGLGLRLIYFSYDVKMKEKGDIPEGYSVSREKKERFSLILESASTNQTSMYLCASSSQALFTEAFFGQGTRLTVV.

This clonotype was counted only a few times. The chain recombines TRBV7-9 with TRBJ2-1, with a weak D call TRBD2 (5 bases). Germline values: CDR1 SEHNR, CDR2 FQNEAQ (reference sequence). Trimming pared 5 bases from V and 0 bases from J, leaving 14 bases between. The CDR3 loop spans 16 amino acids. The CDR3 region is CASSLRTVSSYNEQFF. CDR3 nucleotide sequence: TGTGCCAGCAGCCTGAGGACTGTAAGCTCCTACAATGAGCAGTTCTTC.

At least ten counts were recorded for this clonotype. The chain has TRBV7-2 and TRBJ2-7; 8 bases are shared with TRBD2. V shed 8 bases, J shed 2 bases, and the junction held 8 bases outside the gene matches. Germline CDR1 and CDR2: SGHTA and FQGNSA. The CDR3 runs to 14 residues. The CDR3 spells CASGEAGAPYEQYF. The DNA for the CDR3 is TGTGCCAGCGGGGAAGCGGGGGCCCCCTACGAGCAGTACTTC.

This clonotype was picked up many times. This chain joins TRBV20-1 and TRBJ2-7; D call uncertain. The germline V gene has CDR1 DFQATT and CDR2 SNEGSKA (reference sequence). Trimming cost V 1 base and J 3 bases, with 13 bases left between them. The CDR3 runs to 14 residues. Here the CDR3 reads CSARVARPDYEQYF. DNA of the CDR3: TGCAGTGCTAGAGTGGCGAGGCCCGACTACGAGCAGTACTTC.

A remark on this clonotype: Likely a read error: the CDR3 ends without its conserved phenylalanine or tryptophan. The DNA is left out, because the CDR3 cannot be placed on it with certainty; the CDR3 is given as TCRdb lists it. The chain couples TRBV29-1 to TRBJ1-1; the table names TRBD1, a call not compared with the DNA. The CDR3 is made up of 12 amino acids, end residues included. CDR1 and CDR2 (germline): SQVTM, ANQGSEA. CDR3 loop: CSVQGAFAEAFL.

This clonotype came up many times. The rearrangement joins TRBV7-2 to TRBJ2-7, with 10 bases identical to TRBD1. Germline V lookup: CDR1 SGHTA, CDR2 FQGNSA. The CDR3 contains 17 residues. Losses at the gene ends were 4 bases for V and 2 bases for J; bases not matched to a gene: 11. CDR3 DNA: TGTGCCAGCAGCTACACCCCGGGACAGGGGTTTGCCTACGAGCAGTACTTC. The encoded protein is CASSYTPGQGFAYEQYF.

This clonotype was observed a handful of times. The chain links TRBV20-1 to TRBJ2-3; D possibly uses TRBD1 or TRBD2 (6 bases each). Germline loops: CDR1 DFQATT, CDR2 SNEGSKA (reference sequence). The CDR3 sequence is 17 residues long. V lost 0 bases and J 0 bases, leaving 16 bases between the germline ends. For the CDR3, the DNA is TGCAGTGCTAGAGAGGGGTTACGGGGGCTGAGCACAGATACGCAGTATTTT. Encoded protein: CSAREGLRGLSTDTQYF.

This clonotype was counted between two and nine times. The CDR3: CASRALAGTTYEQYF. CDR3 bases: TGTGCCAGCAGGGCACTAGCGGGGACCACCTACGAGCAGTACTTC. The V and J genes are TRBV27 and TRBJ2-7; 10 positions agree with TRBD2. V lost 6 bases to trimming and J lost 2 bases; unmatched junction nucleotides: 7. The CDR3 loop spans 15 amino acids. The V gene's germline CDR1 is MNHEY and CDR2 SMNVEV (reference sequence).

This clonotype was found a few times. The genes are TRBV19 and TRBJ2-1, with TRBD2 identical over 14 bases. Trimming cost V 3 bases and J 7 bases; bases outside gene matches: 2. Per the germline V gene, CDR1 is LNHDA and CDR2 is SQIVND (reference sequence). CDR3 length: 15 residues. Here the CDR3 DNA reads TGTGCCAGTAGTATGTGGACTAGCGGGAGGAATGAGCAGTTCTTC. Protein product: CASSMWTSGRNEQFF.

This chain links TRBV2 with TRBJ1-1; D is ambiguous. Germline CDR1 and CDR2: SNHLY and FYNNEI. The CDR3 spans 14 residues. V was trimmed by 6 bases and J by 7 bases, leaving 18 bases between them. The CDR3 DNA is TGTGCCAGCAGGAAGAAGGGCTCCTTGGGTGAAGCTTTCTTT. Its protein is CASRKKGSLGEAFF.

The V gene is TRBV7-6, the J gene TRBJ2-7, with D tentatively TRBD1 (6 bases). The CDR3 consists of 15 residues. The V gene lost 1 base and the J gene lost 4 bases, with 14 bases spanning the gap. CDR1 is SGHVS and CDR2 is FNYEAQ in the germline V gene. Here the CDR3 reads CASSLDDRIMYEQYF. The CDR3 nucleotides are TGTGCCAGCAGCTTAGACGACAGGATTATGTACGAGCAGTACTTC.

The V and J genes are TRBV3-1 and TRBJ1-2, with D perhaps matching TRBD1 (5 bases). Deletions cut 1 base from V and 3 bases from J, with 15 bases between. Germline V gene data show CDR1 as LGHDT and CDR2 as YNNKEL (reference sequence). The CDR3 runs to 16 residues. For the CDR3, the DNA is TGTGCCAGCAGCCAAGTTCAAACAGGCATTGACTATGGCTACACCTTC. Its translation: CASSQVQTGIDYGYTF.

This clonotype was found many times. The V and J genes are TRBV28 and TRBJ2-7, with TRBD1 identical over 8 bases. CDR3 size: 14 residues. The germline CDR1 and CDR2 sequences are MDHEN and SYDVKM. The V and J ends lost 5 bases and 5 bases, in that order; junction bases with no gene match: 8. The CDR3 loop is CASSLGTGPDEQYF. DNA of the CDR3: TGTGCCAGCAGTCTCGGGACAGGACCTGACGAGCAGTACTTC.

The chain recombines TRBV7-3 with TRBJ2-2; 11 positions agree with TRBD2. Germline CDR1 and CDR2: SGHTA and FQGTGA. CDR3 length: 18 amino acids. With V trimmed by 1 base and J by 3 bases, 7 bases remained unmatched. CDR3 protein: CASSLSPSGRFDTGELFF. Written as DNA, the CDR3 is TGTGCCAGCAGCTTAAGTCCTAGCGGGAGGTTTGACACCGGGGAGCTGTTTTTT.

Worth noting for this clonotype: At one of its ends the junction is not consistent with the germline gene, which may arise from a read error. The chain couples TRBV4-3 to TRBJ1-1, with D perhaps matching TRBD1 (5 bases). This CDR3 region has 13 residues. Germline CDR1 is LGHNA and CDR2 is YSLEER. CDR3 amino acids: CASSQAGNAEAFF. DNA for the CDR3: TGCGCCAGCAGCCAAGCAGGGAACGCTGAAGCTTTCTTT.

This clonotype was detected a few times. This sequence joins TRBV20-1 and TRBJ2-4; the D gene is possibly TRBD1 (6 bases). The CDR3 has 15 residues. Trimming stripped 0 bases from V and 0 bases from J, with 9 bases between. CDR1 DFQATT and CDR2 SNEGSKA come from the germline V gene (reference sequence). CDR3 coding DNA: TGCAGTGCTAGAGAAGCAGGGGAAGCCAAAAACATTCAGTACTTC. Protein: CSAREAGEAKNIQYF.

This clonotype was detected ten times or more. The chain links TRBV6-6 to TRBJ2-7; D perhaps matches TRBD1 (6 bases). Germline loops: CDR1 MNHNY, CDR2 SVGAGI (reference sequence). CDR3 length: 15 residues. With 6 bases removed from V and 2 bases from J, the gap between germline ends came to 17 bases. The CDR3 DNA follows: TGTGCCAGCAGATTAGGACAGCTGTATCCCTACGAGCAGTACTTC. Translated: CASRLGQLYPYEQYF.

This clonotype was counted at least ten times. V is TRBV27 and J is TRBJ2-6; 8 positions agree with TRBD1. V lost 6 bases, J lost 0 bases, and 10 bases stayed unmatched. This CDR3 has 18 amino acids. Germline V CDR1 and CDR2: MNHEY, SMNVEV (reference sequence). The CDR3 nucleotides read TGTGCCAGCAGCAACGTGGACAGGGATAGCTCTGGGGCCAACGTCCTGACTTTC. Translated, it gives CASSNVDRDSSGANVLTF.

The J gene is TRBJ2-1, the V gene TRBV4-3, with TRBD2 identical over 10 bases. The CDR3 totals 16 residues. J was trimmed by 5 bases and V by 0 bases; bases with no gene match: 4. Germline V lookup: CDR1 LGHNA, CDR2 YSLEER. CDR3: CASSQDSSGGNNEQFF. CDR3 nucleotide sequence: TGCGCCAGCAGCCAAGATAGTAGCGGGGGGAACAATGAGCAGTTCTTC.

This clonotype showed up just a few times. CDR3 sequence reads: CASSQDFRGMFSREQFF. DNA of the CDR3: TGCGCCAGCAGCCAAGATTTCCGCGGGATGTTTTCGCGAGAGCAGTTCTTC. The chain has TRBV4-3 and TRBJ2-1; the D gene is possibly TRBD2 (6 bases). This CDR3 contains 17 residues. Trimming took 0 bases from V and 10 from J, leaving 22 bases between them. Per germline, CDR1 LGHNA and CDR2 YSLEER.

This clonotype was detected a few times. The chain links TRBV12-3 or TRBV12-4 to TRBJ1-1; D is unresolved. V shed 7 bases and J shed 2 bases, with 11 bases lying between them. This CDR3 spans 13 amino acids. This chain's CDR3 is CASTLITNTEAFF. CDR3 DNA sequence: TGTGCCAGCACTTTGATCACAAACACTGAAGCTTTCTTT.

A word on this clonotype: A much larger clone is a single base away; this may be a read error. The chain uses TRBV30 and TRBJ2-7, with a weak D call TRBD1 (6 bases). Germline V gene lookup returns CDR1 GTSNPN and CDR2 SVGIG (reference sequence). CDR3 length: 12 amino acids. The CDR3 is CTWSQGPNEQYF. CDR3 nucleotide sequence: TGTACCTGGTCGCAGGGGCCCAACGAGCAGTACTTC. Full variable domain (outside the CDR3, taken from reference TRBV30 and TRBJ2-7): SQTIHQWPATLVQPVGSPLSLECTVEGTSNPNLYWYRQAAGRGLQLLFYSVGIGQISSEVPQNLSASRPQDRQFILSSKKLLLSDSGFYLCTWSQGPNEQYFGPGTRLTVT.

In this sample, this clonotype turned up a few times. The chain joins TRBV4-3 to TRBJ2-1; D perhaps matches TRBD1 (5 bases). CDR1 and CDR2 (germline): LGHNA, YSLEER. The CDR3 runs to 15 residues. The germline V and J ends were trimmed by 2 bases and 7 bases, with 15 bases remaining between them. The CDR3 region is CASSQNFAGSNEQFF. CDR3 coding DNA: TGCGCCAGCAGCCAAAATTTTGCAGGGTCAAATGAGCAGTTCTTC.